The text below deals with one T cell receptor beta chain. Its antigen remains unknown. This specimen belongs to a study of T-cell memory formation after mild COVID-19. Looking at the study overall: The study found TCR clusters largely donor specific. Study outcomes and limitations: Cross-reactive memory appears to have joined, as suggested by some responding clones showing up in pre-infection memory.

In germline, CDR1 is GTSNPN, CDR2 SVGIG (reference sequence). Trimming shortened V by 0 bases and J by 7 bases, and 13 bases separated the two germline ends. The CDR3 runs to 15 residues. One entry per CDR3 protein results from TCRdb running MiXCR on the 5' RACE reads. The data contain hundreds of thousands of distinct CDR3 sequences, about 22% of them seen just once; the ten biggest clones take up under 8.5%. The source is an adult woman who had mild COVID-19 (a few samples of this study predate the infection). Cell type and time point are not known. The chain carries TRBV30 and TRBJ1-6; D is uncertain. The sequenced material came from PBMCs or a T cell subset sorted from them (not recorded which). CDR3 in amino acids: CAWSVLAGGNSPLHF. For the CDR3, the DNA is TGTGCCTGGAGTGTTCTGGCAGGAGGAAATTCACCCCTCCACTTT.